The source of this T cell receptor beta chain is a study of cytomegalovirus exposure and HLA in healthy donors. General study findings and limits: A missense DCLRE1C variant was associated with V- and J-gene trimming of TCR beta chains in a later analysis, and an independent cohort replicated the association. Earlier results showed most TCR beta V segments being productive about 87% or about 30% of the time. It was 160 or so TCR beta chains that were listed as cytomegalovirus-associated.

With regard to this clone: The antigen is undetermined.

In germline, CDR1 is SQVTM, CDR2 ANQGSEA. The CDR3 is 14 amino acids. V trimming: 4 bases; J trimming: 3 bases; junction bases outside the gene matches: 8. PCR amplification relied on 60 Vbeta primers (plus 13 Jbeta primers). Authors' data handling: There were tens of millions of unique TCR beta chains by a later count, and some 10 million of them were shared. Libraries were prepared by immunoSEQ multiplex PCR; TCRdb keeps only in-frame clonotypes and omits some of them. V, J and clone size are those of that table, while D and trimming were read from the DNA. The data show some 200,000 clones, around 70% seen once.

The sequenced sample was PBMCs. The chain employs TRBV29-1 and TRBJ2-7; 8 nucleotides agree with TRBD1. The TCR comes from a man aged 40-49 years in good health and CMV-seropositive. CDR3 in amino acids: CSVAGETGVYEQYF. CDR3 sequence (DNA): TGCAGCGTTGCCGGGGAGACAGGGGTCTACGAGCAGTACTTC.